The T cell receptor beta chain under discussion was sequenced for a study of response to subunit inactivated influenza vaccine. Study conclusions and caveats: The authors put forward the suggestion that each seasonal influenza vaccination may bring in only a limited number of new T cells.

Note on this clonotype: The antigen is not known.

TCRdb reanalysed the RT-PCR reads using MiXCR and keeps one entry per CDR3 protein. The sample contains about 700,000 distinct CDR3 sequences, approximately 14% of which appear only once. Trimming took 5 bases from V and 4 from J, leaving 17 bases between them. The CDR3 runs to 15 residues. Germline V gives CDR1 SGHTA, CDR2 FQGTGA. Source: PBMCs from blood, taken around 15 days before vaccination. The clonotype originates from a man aged 50-59 years who received an inactivated influenza vaccine. The genes are TRBV7-3 and TRBJ1-2; D may be TRBD1 (5 bases). The chain's CDR3 is CASSQDGSGGYGYTF. CDR3 bases: TGTGCCAGCAGCCAGGACGGCAGCGGGGGCTATGGCTACACCTTC.